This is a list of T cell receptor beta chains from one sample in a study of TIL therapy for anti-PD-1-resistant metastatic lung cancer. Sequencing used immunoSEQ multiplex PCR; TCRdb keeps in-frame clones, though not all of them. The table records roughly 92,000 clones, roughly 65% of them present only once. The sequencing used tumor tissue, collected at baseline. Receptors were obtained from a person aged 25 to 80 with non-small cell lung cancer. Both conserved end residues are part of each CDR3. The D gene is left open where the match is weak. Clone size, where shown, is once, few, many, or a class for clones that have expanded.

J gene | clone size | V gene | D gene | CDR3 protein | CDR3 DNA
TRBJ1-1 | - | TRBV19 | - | CASSPGLYLGNTEAFF | TGTGCCAGTAGTCCAGGACTCTATTTAGGGAACACTGAAGCTTTCTTT
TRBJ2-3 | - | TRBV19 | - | CASRKGGSTDTQYF | TGTGCCAGTAGGAAAGGTGGATCGACAGATACGCAGTATTTT
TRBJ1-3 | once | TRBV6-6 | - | CASSLSGSSGNTIYF | TGTGCCAGCAGTTTATCAGGGTCCTCCGGAAACACCATATATTTT
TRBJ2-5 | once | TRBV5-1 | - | CASSLGPGKEETQYF | TGCGCCAGCAGCTTGGGGCCAGGCAAAGAGGAGACCCAGTACTTC
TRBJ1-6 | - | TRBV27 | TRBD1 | CASSLWGTGGAYNSPLHF | TGTGCCAGCAGTTTATGGGGGACAGGGGGCGCCTATAATTCACCCCTCCACTTT
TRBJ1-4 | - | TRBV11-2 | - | CASSPTGLANEKLFF | TGTGCCAGCAGCCCAACAGGTCTGGCTAATGAAAAACTGTTTTTT
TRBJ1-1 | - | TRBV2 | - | CASTQHTEAFF | TGTGCCAGCACCCAGCACACTGAAGCTTTCTTT
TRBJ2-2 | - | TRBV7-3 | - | CASSPLTTSSGELFF | TGTGCCAGCAGCCCCCTCACTACGAGTTCCGGGGAGCTGTTTTTT
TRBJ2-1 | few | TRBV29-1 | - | CSVGYNEQFF | TGCAGCGTTGGCTACAATGAGCAGTTCTTC
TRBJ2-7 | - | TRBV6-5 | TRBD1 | CASSLRDREVGEQYF | TGTGCCAGCAGTCTCCGGGACAGGGAAGTAGGCGAGCAGTACTTC
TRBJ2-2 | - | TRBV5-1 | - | CASSSRQSGSGELFF | TGCGCCAGCAGCTCCCGGCAATCCGGGAGCGGGGAGCTGTTTTTT
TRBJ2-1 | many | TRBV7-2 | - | CASSSSGTKYNEQFF | TGTGCCAGCAGCTCGTCGGGGACCAAGTACAATGAGCAGTTCTTC
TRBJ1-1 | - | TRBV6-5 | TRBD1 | CASSRGQGGTEAFF | TGTGCCAGCAGCCGTGGACAGGGCGGCACTGAAGCTTTCTTT
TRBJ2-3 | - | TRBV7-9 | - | CASSLQENTQYF | TGTGCCAGCAGCTTACAGGAAAATACGCAGTATTTT
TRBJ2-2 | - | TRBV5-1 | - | CASTLSLGPTNTGELFF | TGCGCCAGCACACTCAGCTTAGGCCCGACGAACACCGGGGAGCTGTTTTTT
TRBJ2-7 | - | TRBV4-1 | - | CASSQDAGGPLSEQYF | TGCGCCAGCAGCCAAGATGCCGGGGGCCCCCTGAGCGAGCAGTACTTC
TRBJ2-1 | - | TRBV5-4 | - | CASSLGGGAPVYNEQFF | TGTGCCAGCAGCTTGGGGGGTGGGGCCCCTGTGTACAATGAGCAGTTCTTC
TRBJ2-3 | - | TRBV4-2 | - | CASSRPSEDTQYF | TGTGCCAGCAGCAGGCCTAGTGAGGATACGCAGTATTTT
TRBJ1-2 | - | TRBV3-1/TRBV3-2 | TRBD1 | CASSQGVGQGASFGYTF | TGTGCCAGCAGCCAAGGGGTCGGGCAGGGGGCCTCGTTTGGCTACACCTTC
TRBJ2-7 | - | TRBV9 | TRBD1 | CASSVEGQGANEQYF | TGTGCCAGCAGCGTAGAGGGACAGGGGGCAAACGAGCAGTACTTC